This T cell receptor beta chain stems from a study of blood T cell repertoires in COVID-19 (dated by TCRdb to 2018 to 2021). Broadly, across the study: Collaborator samples came from the United States, Italy and Spain and covered acute and convalescent phases of COVID-19. Samples came from the ongoing ImmuneRACE study (first 160 participants) plus 1,254 subjects from 6 global collaborators. The repertoires were made available in a free public database intended to serve as a resource for research on the immune response to SARS-CoV-2. HLA class I and class II types, where available, came from metadata supplied by the sample provider rather than from assay-based typing. The sample metadata nearly always contained a de-identified subject ID, COVID-19 status, age in years and sex. Subjects who had been exposed to COVID-19, were actively infected with it, or had recovered from it provided the deeply sampled blood TCRbeta repertoires that made up the dataset. The material from the prospective study consisted of cDNA or gDNA derived from T cells, B-cell-depleted T cells, or PBMCs. Broader findings and caveats from the paper: Clinical and demographic metadata were provided uncurated, with the amount varying by source and participant.

Each collaborating institution followed its own protocols to collect whole blood in K2EDTA tubes. For TCRbeta analysis, collaborators shipped samples as frozen whole blood, isolated PBMCs, or DNA extracted from either of those sample types. TCRbeta CDR3 regions were amplified from genomic DNA using the immunoSEQ Assay, a bias-controlled multiplex PCR. The paper's data handling went like this. The number of nucleated cells in each sample was estimated from the amplification of reference gene primers within the assay. To quantify the absolute abundance of each unique TCRbeta CDR3 rearrangement, sequence reads were collapsed and filtered. For each sample, productive Simpson clonality was calculated as the square root of Simpson's diversity index over productive rearrangements. Entries here come from immuneACCESS through TCRdb and include only in-frame sequences with V and J called. Some clones fail to appear in such tables; in the studies checked, an unresolved V gene covers under half of the shortfall, and the cause of the remainder is unknown. That table gives V, J and clone size, and the DNA gave D and trimming. Across this sample there are 260,000 or so clones, with 82% seen only once. The ten largest account for 4% to 5% of the sample.

About this clone itself: Its antigen specificity is not known. No quality values exist for individual bases; no much larger clone is one base distant.

The TCR originated in a woman in her seventies with acute or convalescent COVID-19. Sequencing was performed on peripheral blood.

In nucleotides, the sequence is TGTGCCAGCAGCGTAACCGGGACAGGGGGTTCCAATGAGCAGTTCTTC. Its protein is CASSVTGTGGSNEQFF. The receptor chain draws on TRBV21-1 and TRBJ2-1; the D call of TRBD1 is as the table states it, not checked on the DNA. TRBV21-1 is tagged as a pseudogene. The CDR3 measures 16 amino acids from cysteine to phenylalanine. The sequence is cut down to CDR3 DNA, 48 bases in frame from base 1.